What follows are 31 T cell receptor beta chains derived from one specimen sequenced in a study of preoperative IRX-2 immunotherapy in early breast cancer. Generated by immunoSEQ multiplex PCR, the TCRdb table keeps only in-frame clones and is missing some. The profile covers roughly 40,000 clones, with 60% to 80% appearing a single time and 1% to 1.5% taken by the ten largest. Treatment meaning: preoperative locoregional IRX-2 cytokine immunotherapy. Sequenced here: tumor tissue, sampled after IRX-2 immunotherapy. The receptors were sampled from a human donor with breast cancer.

The gene calls are TRBV29-1 and TRBJ1-1, with D perhaps matching TRBD1 (5 bases). The CDR3 spans 14 residues. Germline V gene data show CDR1 as SQVTM and CDR2 as ANQGSEA. V dropped 7 bases and J dropped 3 bases, with 18 bases sitting between them. CDR3 nucleotides: TGCAGCGCCTGGACCTGGGGAGGGGACACTGAAGCTTTCTTT. This translates into CSAWTWGGDTEAFF.

The sample holds one count of this clone. The V call is TRBV11-3, the J call TRBJ2-5, with D unclear. The CDR3 sequence is 14 residues long. The germline V gene encodes CDR1 SGHNT and CDR2 YENEEA. V dropped 1 base and J dropped 4 bases, with 10 bases sitting between them. The CDR3 DNA follows: TGTGCCAGCAGCTTAGTAGGATTCGGAGAGACCCAGTACTTC. This translates into CASSLVGFGETQYF. Variable domain in full (rest from reference TRBV11-3 and TRBJ2-5): EAGVVQSPRYKIIEKKQPVAFWCNPISGHNTLYWYLQNLGQGPELLIRYENEEAVDDSQLPKDRFSAERLKGVDSTLKIQPAELGDSAVYLCASSLVGFGETQYFGPGTRLLVL.

The chain links TRBV5-1 to TRBJ1-5; 7 nucleotides align to TRBD1. The germline V gene encodes CDR1 SGHRS and CDR2 YFSETQ. V gave up 0 bases and J gave up 0 bases; unmatched junction bases: 12. CDR3 length: 19 residues. CDR3 nucleotides: TGCGCCAGCAGCTTGGCCGTACTTGGCAGGGGGGATAGCAATCAGCCCCAGCATTTT. Amino acid sequence: CASSLAVLGRGDSNQPQHF.

CDR3 in amino acids: CASSRDREGEKLFF. Written as DNA, the CDR3 is TGCGCCAGCAGCCGAGACAGGGAGGGTGAAAAACTGTTTTTT. The V and J genes are TRBV5-1 and TRBJ1-4, with 7 bases lining up with TRBD1. V dropped 4 bases and J dropped 7; count of bases not matched to a gene: 7. This CDR3 is built from 14 residues. The germline V gene encodes CDR1 SGHRS and CDR2 YFSETQ.

This clone occurred a few times. The chain joins TRBV28 to TRBJ2-5, with a weak D call TRBD1 (6 bases). Trimming took off 4 bases at V and 5 bases at J, with 14 bases between the two ends. This CDR3 region has 14 residues. Germline V gene sequence: CDR1 MDHEN, CDR2 SYDVKM. The CDR3 protein is CASSYREKTETQYF. The DNA for the CDR3 is TGTGCCAGCAGTTACAGGGAAAAGACGGAGACCCAGTACTTC.

CDR3 protein: CASSFGRPGTGELFF. CDR3 nucleotide sequence: TGTGCCAGCAGTTTCGGGAGGCCAGGGACCGGGGAGCTGTTTTTT. This chain joins TRBV7-1 and TRBJ2-2, with 7 positions matching TRBD2. TRBV7-1 qualifies as an ORF whose function is uncertain. The CDR3 has 15 residues. With V trimmed by 6 bases and J by 5 bases, 9 bases remained unmatched.

V and J are TRBV19 and TRBJ2-4; the D is unclear. The CDR3 has 16 amino acids. V lost 0 bases to trimming and J lost 0 bases, with 9 bases between them. Looked up from germline, CDR1 is LNHDA and CDR2 is SQIVND (reference sequence). CDR3 coding DNA: TGTGCCAGTAGTATAGATCCCCGGATAGCCAAAAACATTCAGTACTTC. Its protein product is CASSIDPRIAKNIQYF.

The chain recombines TRBV6-8 with TRBJ1-2, with D possibly being TRBD1 (6 bases). Trimming stripped 3 bases from V and 4 bases from J, with 15 bases between. Germline V gives CDR1 MNHGY, CDR2 SAAAGT. The CDR3 sequence is 15 residues long. The CDR3 loop is CASSYGDPTGYGYTF. The CDR3, as DNA: TGTGCCAGCAGTTATGGGGACCCGACAGGCTATGGCTACACCTTC.

This clone appeared a few times. CDR3 amino acids: CASMYMGREWDIQYF. DNA for the CDR3: TGTGCCAGCATGTACATGGGGCGGGAGTGGGACATTCAGTACTTC. J is TRBJ2-4 and V is TRBV11-3; 7 bases agree with TRBD2. Germline values: CDR1 SGHNT, CDR2 YENEEA. Losses at the gene ends were 7 bases for V and 8 bases for J; bases not matched to a gene: 14. The CDR3 is 15 amino acids.

The chain employs TRBV6-8 and TRBJ2-5; tentative D call: TRBD1 (6 bases). The V and J ends lost 0 bases and 4 bases respectively, with 12 bases between them. The CDR3 loop spans 15 amino acids. Germline assignment: CDR1 MNHGY and CDR2 SAAAGT. The CDR3 loop reads CASSYSKGVRETQYF. The CDR3 bases are TGTGCCAGCAGTTACTCGAAGGGGGTGAGAGAGACCCAGTACTTC.

The chain recombines TRBV7-8 with TRBJ2-2, with D possibly matching TRBD2 (5 bases). The CDR3 extends over 13 amino acids. The germline V gene has CDR1 SGHVS and CDR2 FQNEAQ. Trimming took 6 bases from V and 7 from J, leaving 12 bases between them. The chain's CDR3 is CASRPGTGGELFF. CDR3 DNA sequence: TGTGCCAGCAGACCGGGAACGGGCGGGGAGCTGTTTTTT.

This CDR3 is CASSFRDPRGQPQHF. As DNA, the CDR3 is TGTGCCAGCAGCTTTCGGGACCCCAGGGGTCAGCCCCAGCATTTT. This chain joins TRBV11-3 and TRBJ1-5; possible D gene TRBD1, 6 bases. Germline V gene sequence: CDR1 SGHNT, CDR2 YENEEA. V lost 3 bases to trimming and J lost 6 bases, with 15 bases between them. CDR3 size: 15 residues.

This rearrangement joins TRBV11-3 to TRBJ1-3, with 9 bases that match TRBD1. Trimming took 2 bases from V and 0 from J; bases not matched to a gene: 8. Germline V CDR1 and CDR2: SGHNT, YENEEA. This CDR3 region has 18 residues. The chain's CDR3 is CASSLILGQGFSGNTIYF. DNA for the CDR3: TGTGCCAGCAGCTTAATATTGGGACAGGGATTCTCTGGAAACACCATATATTTT.

J is TRBJ2-1 and V is TRBV1; the tabulated D call, TRBD2, remains unverified against the DNA. TRBV1 is a pseudogene. CDR3 length equals 17 residues. Here the CDR3 DNA reads TGCGCCAGCAGCCAAGATCAGGGACTAGCGGGAGCGAATGAGCAGTTCTTC. This sequence encodes CASSQDQGLAGANEQFF.

V gene TRBV6-8 combines with J gene TRBJ1-2, with D perhaps TRBD1 (5 bases). CDR1 and CDR2 (germline): MNHGY, SAAAGT. The CDR3 spans 14 residues. The V end was cut by 7 bases, the J end by 4 bases, with 16 bases between. CDR3: CASKQTGVFYGYTF. CDR3 sequence (DNA): TGTGCCAGCAAGCAGACGGGGGTTTTCTATGGCTACACCTTC.

This clone was observed once. This chain connects TRBV1 to TRBJ1-5. TRBV1 represents a pseudogene. There are 16 residues in the CDR3. The CDR3 reads CASSQGISGEGQPQHF. In nucleotides, the CDR3 is TGCGCCAGCAGCCAAGGCATTTCGGGTGAAGGGCAGCCCCAGCATTTT.

This chain joins TRBV5-1 and TRBJ1-1; D remains ambiguous. The CDR3 length is 14 residues. Per the germline V gene, CDR1 is SGHRS and CDR2 is YFSETQ. Trimming took 0 bases from V and 4 from J, leaving 10 bases between them. CDR3 DNA: TGCGCCAGCAGCTTGGTGGGAGGGAGCACTGAAGCTTTCTTT. Encoded protein: CASSLVGGSTEAFF.

The chain has TRBV15 and TRBJ1-4; D uncertain. V was cut by 0 bases and J by 0 bases, with 11 bases left in between. This CDR3 has 17 amino acids. Germline V gives CDR1 LNHNV, CDR2 YYDKDF (reference sequence). As DNA, the CDR3 is TGTGCCACCAGCAGAGATAAAACTGCAGCAACTAATGAAAAACTGTTTTTT. It is translated as CATSRDKTAATNEKLFF.

This clone occurred once. J is TRBJ2-1 and V is TRBV5-1, with 10 bases aligning to TRBD2. The CDR3 is 16 residues long. In germline, CDR1 is SGHRS, CDR2 YFSETQ. The junction had 2 bases not matched to a gene; V was cut back by 0 bases and J by 2 bases. The CDR3 DNA sequence: TGCGCCAGCAGCTTGGTTAGCGGGAGGACCTACAATGAGCAGTTCTTC. Its protein is CASSLVSGRTYNEQFF.

The CDR3 sequence: CAGGKGGSFHEQYF. DNA for the CDR3: TGTGCTGGAGGGAAAGGCGGGAGCTTCCACGAGCAGTACTTC. The chain employs TRBV30 and TRBJ2-7, with 7 bases identical to TRBD2. CDR1 GTSNPN and CDR2 SVGIG come from the germline V gene (reference sequence). There are 14 residues in the CDR3.

This chain links TRBV18 with TRBJ2-5; D tentatively fits TRBD1 or TRBD2 (5 bases each). CDR3 length: 12 amino acids. The V gene lost 6 bases and the J gene lost 3 bases, with 8 bases spanning the gap. Germline V gene data show CDR1 as KGHSH and CDR2 as LQKENI. In DNA form, the CDR3 reads TGTGCCAGCTCCGGGGACGAAGAGACCCAGTACTTC. This translates into CASSGDEETQYF.

This rearrangement joins TRBV6-7 to TRBJ2-7; TRBD1 matches 8 bases. TRBV6-7 belongs to the ORF category, with a function that is uncertain. The CDR3 is 14 residues long. The trim removed 10 bases at V and 5 bases at J, leaving 13 bases unmatched. The chain's CDR3 is CATLRDRSRDEQYF. The CDR3 nucleotides are TGTGCCACTTTGCGGGACAGGTCTCGGGACGAGCAGTACTTC.

This clone has just a few counts. The chain carries TRBV11-3 and TRBJ1-5; no reliable D call. The V gene lost 5 bases and the J gene lost 0 bases, with 26 bases spanning the gap. Looked up from germline, CDR1 is SGHNT and CDR2 is YENEEA. The CDR3 runs 20 residues. The CDR3 is CASSPPYGITLIHSNQPQHF. As DNA, the CDR3 is TGTGCCAGCAGCCCCCCTTACGGGATTACCCTGATTCATAGCAATCAGCCCCAGCATTTT.

The genes are TRBV6-8 and TRBJ2-3; tentative D call: TRBD2 (6 bases). Trimming took off 7 bases at V and 3 bases at J, with 8 bases between the two ends. Per the germline V gene, CDR1 is MNHGY and CDR2 is SAAAGT. The CDR3 loop spans 12 amino acids. CDR3 sequence reads: CASNLATDTQYF. The CDR3 nucleotides are TGTGCCAGCAACCTAGCGACAGATACGCAGTATTTT.

The V call is TRBV18, the J call TRBJ1-1; the match to TRBD1 covers 9 bases. The CDR3 is 12 residues long. Germline V gives CDR1 KGHSH, CDR2 LQKENI. V shed 4 bases and J 10 bases; nucleotides not matched to a gene: 4. The CDR3: CASSLADRGAFF. In DNA, the CDR3 is TGTGCCAGCTCACTGGCGGACAGGGGAGCTTTCTTT.

The chain combines TRBV5-1 with TRBJ2-3, with TRBD2 identical over 11 bases. The CDR3 covers 16 residues. The J segment lost 0 bases and the V segment lost 4 bases, leaving 4 bases of the junction unmatched. CDR1 is SGHRS, CDR2 YFSETQ, per germline. The CDR3 loop reads CASSLRTSGSTDTQYF. Written as DNA, the CDR3 is TGCGCCAGCAGCCTGCGGACTAGCGGGAGCACAGATACGCAGTATTTT.

The chain has TRBV6-8 and TRBJ2-7, with 8 nucleotides matching TRBD2. Germline CDR1 and CDR2: MNHGY and SAAAGT. The CDR3 length is 13 residues. V was pared by 6 bases and J by 0 bases, with 1 base of the junction left unmatched. The CDR3: CASRGTSSYEQYF. The CDR3 bases are TGTGCCAGCAGGGGGACTAGCTCCTACGAGCAGTACTTC.

The chain is built from TRBV14 and TRBJ2-7; perhaps D is TRBD1 or TRBD2 (5 bases each). CDR3 length: 16 residues. V lost 4 bases and J lost 5, with 21 bases in between. CDR1 is SGHDN and CDR2 is FVKESK in the germline V gene. CDR3 protein: CASSPLGQGPAHEQYF. The CDR3 DNA reads as TGTGCCAGCAGCCCCCTCGGTCAGGGACCCGCCCACGAGCAGTACTTC.

V gene TRBV5-1 combines with J gene TRBJ2-1; TRBD2 matches at 13 bases. Germline CDR1 SGHRS, CDR2 YFSETQ. The trim removed 3 bases at V and 10 bases at J, leaving 4 bases unmatched. The CDR3 is made up of 14 amino acids. CDR3 bases: TGCGCCAGCAGCTCGGGACTAGCGGGACCGGAGCAGTTCTTC. Translated: CASSSGLAGPEQFF.

The rearrangement uses TRBV18 and TRBJ1-1, with D perhaps TRBD1 (5 bases). This CDR3 has 14 residues. Germline CDR1 KGHSH, CDR2 LQKENI. The ends were cut back, 2 bases at V and 2 bases at J, with 9 bases in the middle. The CDR3 spells CASSPNRDNTEAFF. The CDR3, as DNA: TGTGCCAGCTCACCAAATCGGGACAACACTGAAGCTTTCTTT.

The chain joins TRBV6-8 to TRBJ2-7, with 7 bases fitting TRBD1. The CDR3 runs to 13 residues. The germline V gene encodes CDR1 MNHGY and CDR2 SAAAGT. V was pared by 5 bases and J by 4 bases, with 5 bases of the junction left unmatched. CDR3 sequence reads: CASSLQGSYEQYF. The CDR3 DNA is TGTGCCAGCAGTCTACAGGGGTCATACGAGCAGTACTTC.